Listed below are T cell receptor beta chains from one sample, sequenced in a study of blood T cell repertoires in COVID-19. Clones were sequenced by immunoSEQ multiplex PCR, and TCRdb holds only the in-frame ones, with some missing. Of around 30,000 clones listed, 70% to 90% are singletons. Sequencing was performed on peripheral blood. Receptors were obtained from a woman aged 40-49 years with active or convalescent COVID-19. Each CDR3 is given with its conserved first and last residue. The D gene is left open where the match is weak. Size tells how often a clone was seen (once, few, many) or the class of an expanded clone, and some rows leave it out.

cdr3_aa: CASSRTTENGYTF; d_call: -; j_call: TRBJ1-2; v_call: TRBV4-3; clone_size: -
cdr3_aa: CAGRLAVWGEQFF; d_call: TRBD2; j_call: TRBJ2-1; v_call: TRBV2; clone_size: -
cdr3_aa: CASSQDGLDRAVEKLFF; d_call: TRBD1; j_call: TRBJ1-4; v_call: TRBV4-1; clone_size: -
cdr3_aa: CASSFDGFANYGYTF; d_call: -; j_call: TRBJ1-2; v_call: TRBV19; clone_size: -
cdr3_aa: CASSLQGSNEKLFF; d_call: -; j_call: TRBJ1-4; v_call: TRBV6-5; clone_size: -
cdr3_aa: CASSPGLAGSEQFF; d_call: TRBD2; j_call: TRBJ2-1; v_call: TRBV7-2; clone_size: -
cdr3_aa: CARSTHRARDLLNTEAFF; d_call: -; j_call: TRBJ1-1; v_call: TRBV5-3; clone_size: -
cdr3_aa: CASSIGAGSGNTIYF; d_call: -; j_call: TRBJ1-3; v_call: TRBV19; clone_size: -
cdr3_aa: CASSLRQGPGELFF; d_call: TRBD1; j_call: TRBJ2-2; v_call: TRBV4-1; clone_size: -
cdr3_aa: CAWSLGGAGYEQYF; d_call: -; j_call: TRBJ2-7; v_call: TRBV30; clone_size: few
cdr3_aa: CASGQGEVYGYTF; d_call: -; j_call: TRBJ1-2; v_call: TRBV6-5; clone_size: -
cdr3_aa: CASSLTSGGETQYF; d_call: TRBD2; j_call: TRBJ2-5; v_call: TRBV6-5; clone_size: -
cdr3_aa: CASGRGGSSYNEQFF; d_call: -; j_call: TRBJ2-1; v_call: TRBV12-5; clone_size: -
cdr3_aa: CASSQVGTGGNGYTF; d_call: TRBD1; j_call: TRBJ1-2; v_call: TRBV3-1/TRBV3-2; clone_size: -
cdr3_aa: CATSALAAASDNEQFF; d_call: TRBD2; j_call: TRBJ2-1; v_call: TRBV24-1; clone_size: once
cdr3_aa: CASSYIQFEAFF; d_call: -; j_call: TRBJ1-1; v_call: TRBV6-7; clone_size: -
cdr3_aa: CASSKAVRDRENQPQHF; d_call: -; j_call: TRBJ1-5; v_call: TRBV21-1; clone_size: -
cdr3_aa: CASSELGSQYF; d_call: -; j_call: TRBJ2-3; v_call: TRBV27; clone_size: -
cdr3_aa: CASSQGGGMINSPLHF; d_call: -; j_call: TRBJ1-6; v_call: TRBV4-2; clone_size: -
cdr3_aa: CSALVLTEAFF; d_call: -; j_call: TRBJ1-1; v_call: TRBV29-1; clone_size: -
cdr3_aa: CASSTTLGETQYF; d_call: -; j_call: TRBJ2-5; v_call: TRBV9; clone_size: -
cdr3_aa: CASNPDRGSYNEQFF; d_call: TRBD1; j_call: TRBJ2-1; v_call: TRBV5-1; clone_size: -
cdr3_aa: CASSPEGEGEGYTF; d_call: -; j_call: TRBJ1-2; v_call: TRBV7-2; clone_size: -
cdr3_aa: CASSWASGTTYEQYF; d_call: TRBD2; j_call: TRBJ2-7; v_call: TRBV19; clone_size: -
cdr3_aa: CASSPQGSTNEKLFF; d_call: -; j_call: TRBJ1-4; v_call: TRBV18; clone_size: -
cdr3_aa: CASSIGFGQPQHF; d_call: -; j_call: TRBJ1-5; v_call: TRBV19; clone_size: -
cdr3_aa: CASGPPYGYTF; d_call: -; j_call: TRBJ1-2; v_call: TRBV11-2; clone_size: once
cdr3_aa: CASSPQQASAPNEKLFF; d_call: -; j_call: TRBJ1-4; v_call: TRBV18; clone_size: -
cdr3_aa: CASSVGMRGRLWEKLFF; d_call: TRBD1; j_call: TRBJ1-4; v_call: TRBV28; clone_size: -
cdr3_aa: CASRAVSQETQYF; d_call: -; j_call: TRBJ2-5; v_call: TRBV28; clone_size: -
cdr3_aa: CASTRDRLKGGYTF; d_call: TRBD1; j_call: TRBJ1-2; v_call: TRBV7-2; clone_size: -
cdr3_aa: CASSRDSLYEQYF; d_call: TRBD1; j_call: TRBJ2-7; v_call: TRBV7-8; clone_size: -
cdr3_aa: CASTSSPGVYNEQFF; d_call: -; j_call: TRBJ2-1; v_call: TRBV19; clone_size: once
cdr3_aa: CASRARGGNQPQHF; d_call: -; j_call: TRBJ1-5; v_call: TRBV2; clone_size: -
cdr3_aa: CASSNRQGLGQYF; d_call: TRBD1; j_call: TRBJ2-7; v_call: TRBV11-2; clone_size: -
cdr3_aa: CAWKEEGRITGELFF; d_call: -; j_call: TRBJ2-2; v_call: TRBV30; clone_size: -
cdr3_aa: CASSLRAGGETQYF; d_call: TRBD1; j_call: TRBJ2-5; v_call: TRBV7-9; clone_size: -
cdr3_aa: CASSLTTSTRNEQFF; d_call: TRBD2; j_call: TRBJ2-1; v_call: TRBV7-3; clone_size: -
cdr3_aa: CASSSRDPGNTIYF; d_call: -; j_call: TRBJ1-3; v_call: TRBV5-1; clone_size: -
cdr3_aa: CASSSRTGGGNTEAFF; d_call: TRBD1; j_call: TRBJ1-1; v_call: TRBV6-2/TRBV6-3; clone_size: -
cdr3_aa: CSVAEAVDTEAFF; d_call: -; j_call: TRBJ1-1; v_call: TRBV29-1; clone_size: -
cdr3_aa: CASSATGSRTDTQYF; d_call: -; j_call: TRBJ2-3; v_call: TRBV9; clone_size: -